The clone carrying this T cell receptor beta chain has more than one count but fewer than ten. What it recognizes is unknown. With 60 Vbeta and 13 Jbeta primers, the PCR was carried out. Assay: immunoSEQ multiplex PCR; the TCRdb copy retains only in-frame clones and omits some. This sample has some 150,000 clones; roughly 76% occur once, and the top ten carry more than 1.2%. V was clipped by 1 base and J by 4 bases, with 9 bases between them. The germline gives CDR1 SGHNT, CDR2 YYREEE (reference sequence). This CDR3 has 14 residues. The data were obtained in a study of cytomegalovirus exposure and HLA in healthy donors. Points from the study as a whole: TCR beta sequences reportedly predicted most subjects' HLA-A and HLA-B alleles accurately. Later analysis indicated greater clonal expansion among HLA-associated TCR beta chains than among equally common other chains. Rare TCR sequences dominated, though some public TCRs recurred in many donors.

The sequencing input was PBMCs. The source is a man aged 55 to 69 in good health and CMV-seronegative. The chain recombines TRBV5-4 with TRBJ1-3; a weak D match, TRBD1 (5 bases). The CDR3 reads CASSLQGPGNTIYF. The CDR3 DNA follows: TGTGCCAGCAGCTTGCAGGGTCCCGGAAACACCATATATTTT.